One sample yielded the 31 T cell receptor beta chains listed below, sequenced in a study of CD8+CD57+ T cells in acquired aplastic anemia. CDR3 and TCR beta VDJ profiling relied on genomic DNA as the template. A single record per CDR3 protein comes from TCRdb applying MiXCR to the reads. The table has approximately 380,000 distinct CDR3 sequences, 55% to 75% seen once. The sample consisted of sorted CD4+, CD8+, or CD8+CD57+ T cells (not recorded which) from PBMCs. Receptors originate from a human donor in good health, serving as a control.

The CDR3 DNA reads as TGTGCCAGCAGCTCATCGGAGGGAACGGTAGAGACCCAGTACTTC. Its protein product is CASSSSEGTVETQYF. The chain employs TRBV7-3 and TRBJ2-5; a weak D match, TRBD2 (6 bases). CDR1 and CDR2 (germline): SGHTA, FQGTGA. V was cut by 4 bases and J by 4 bases, with 16 bases left in between. This CDR3 contains 15 residues.

The chain joins TRBV7-2 to TRBJ2-5, with TRBD2 matching 7 bases. In germline, CDR1 is SGHTA, CDR2 FQGNSA. The CDR3 has 17 amino acids. Germline trimming cut 2 bases from V and 2 bases from J; bases unmatched to any gene: 11. The CDR3 protein is CASSLSLTSRTQETQYF. CDR3 DNA: TGTGCCAGCAGCTTATCCTTGACTAGCCGTACTCAAGAGACCCAGTACTTC.

This clonotype was recorded only once. The chain has TRBV7-2 and TRBJ1-5, with a tentative D call TRBD1 (6 bases). This CDR3 has 16 amino acids. The ends were cut back, 4 bases at V and 12 bases at J, with 25 bases in the middle. Germline CDR1 SGHTA, CDR2 FQGNSA. CDR3 region: CASSSTTTGIEQYQHF. CDR3 in DNA: TGTGCCAGCAGCTCAACGACAACAGGGATTGAGCAGTACCAGCATTTT.

This chain links TRBV15 with TRBJ2-6; the D call may be TRBD1 or TRBD2 (6 bases each). The ends were cut back, 5 bases at V and 11 bases at J, with 22 bases in the middle. This CDR3 has 16 residues. Looked up from germline, CDR1 is LNHNV and CDR2 is YYDKDF (reference sequence). The CDR3 reads CATSGGLGTGADVLTF. The DNA for the CDR3 is TGTGCCACCAGCGGTGGGTTGGGAACGGGGGCAGACGTCCTGACTTTC.

This clonotype has a count of ten or more. The J gene is TRBJ1-4, the V gene TRBV19; D remains unclear. The CDR3 totals 15 residues. Germline V gene sequence: CDR1 LNHDA, CDR2 SQIVND (reference sequence). The ends were cut back, 5 bases at V and 0 bases at J, with 10 bases in the middle. The DNA of the CDR3 is TGTGCCAGTAGTGCTACAGACGCAACTAATGAAAAACTGTTTTTT. It yields the protein CASSATDATNEKLFF.

To note about this clonotype: The junction shows a germline mismatch at one end, possibly a read error. The chain carries TRBV10-3 and TRBJ1-2, with D perhaps TRBD1 (5 bases). The CDR3 runs 13 residues. Germline CDR1 ENHRY, CDR2 SYGVKD. CDR3 protein: CASSSGGGYGYTF. The CDR3 DNA follows: TGTGCCAGCAGTTCGGGGGGAGGGTATGGCTACACCTTC.

The chain carries TRBV5-4 and TRBJ1-2; D perhaps matches TRBD1 (5 bases). This CDR3 spans 13 amino acids. Trimming pared 2 bases from V and 8 bases from J, leaving 13 bases between. Germline V CDR1 and CDR2: SGHNT, YYREEE (reference sequence). DNA of the CDR3: TGTGCCAGCAGCTTACAGGAGGGCTCCGGCTACACCTTC. Its translation: CASSLQEGSGYTF.

This rearrangement joins TRBV15 to TRBJ2-3, with TRBD2 as a possible D gene (7 bases). CDR3 size: 17 residues. V was clipped by 0 bases and J by 5 bases, with 18 bases between them. Looked up from germline, CDR1 is LNHNV and CDR2 is YYDKDF (reference sequence). The CDR3 region is CATSRDHLGGPGDTQYF. In DNA form, the CDR3 reads TGTGCCACCAGCAGAGACCACCTCGGGGGGCCGGGAGATACGCAGTATTTT.

This clonotype was seen a handful of times. This chain joins TRBV20-1 and TRBJ2-1, with TRBD2 matching 9 bases. Germline trimming cut 0 bases from V and 8 bases from J; bases unmatched to any gene: 8. The CDR3 runs to 15 residues. Germline CDR1 DFQATT, CDR2 SNEGSKA (reference sequence). This chain's CDR3 is CSARDLPSGVDEQFF. For the CDR3, the DNA is TGCAGTGCTAGAGATCTCCCTAGCGGGGTAGATGAGCAGTTCTTC.

This clonotype was seen more than once but under ten times. V is TRBV20-1 and J is TRBJ2-3; D might be TRBD1 (5 bases). CDR1 and CDR2 (germline): DFQATT, SNEGSKA (reference sequence). The V gene lost 3 bases and the J gene lost 5 bases, with 9 bases spanning the gap. The CDR3 loop spans 12 amino acids. The CDR3 region is CSASKQVDTQYF. The CDR3 nucleotides read TGCAGTGCTAGTAAACAGGTAGATACGCAGTATTTT.

This clonotype has more than one count but fewer than ten. The gene calls are TRBV2 and TRBJ2-7; D could derive from TRBD1 or TRBD2 (5 bases each). The V end was cut by 3 bases, the J end by 3 bases, with 15 bases between. Per the germline V gene, CDR1 is SNHLY and CDR2 is FYNNEI. This CDR3 has 15 residues. CDR3 in amino acids: CASSDREISNYEQYF. CDR3 nucleotide sequence: TGTGCCAGCAGTGACAGGGAGATCTCTAACTACGAGCAGTACTTC.

This rearrangement joins TRBV20-1 to TRBJ2-7, with TRBD1 identical over 10 bases. V lost 3 bases to trimming and J lost 3 bases; unmatched junction nucleotides: 8. The CDR3 is made up of 15 amino acids. CDR1 is DFQATT and CDR2 is SNEGSKA in the germline V gene (reference sequence). The CDR3 sequence is CSARRKGQGSYEQYF. DNA of the CDR3: TGCAGTGCTAGGAGAAAGGGACAGGGGAGCTACGAGCAGTACTTC.

The chain has TRBV27 and TRBJ2-2, with TRBD2 identical over 8 bases. The CDR3 is made up of 15 amino acids. J lost 6 bases, V lost 6 bases, and 9 bases had no gene match. Germline V gene data show CDR1 as MNHEY and CDR2 as SMNVEV (reference sequence). The CDR3 reads CASSQPGGGPGELFF. In DNA, the CDR3 is TGTGCCAGCAGCCAGCCCGGGGGGGGACCCGGGGAGCTGTTTTTT.

This clonotype was seen repeatedly, ten times or more. V gene TRBV2 combines with J gene TRBJ2-7, with D possibly being TRBD2 (5 bases). Trimming shortened V by 6 bases and J by 2 bases, and 20 bases separated the two germline ends. Germline assignment: CDR1 SNHLY and CDR2 FYNNEI. The CDR3 length is 16 residues. Written as DNA, the CDR3 is TGTGCCAGCAGCCAAGACGGTCGGGGTAATCCCTACGAGCAGTACTTC. It is translated as CASSQDGRGNPYEQYF.

This clonotype was counted at least ten times. The chain recombines TRBV4-2 with TRBJ2-1, with D possibly matching TRBD1 (6 bases). This CDR3 region has 14 residues. Germline-derived CDR1 and CDR2 are LGHNA and YNFKEQ. V was cut by 1 base and J by 5 bases, with 9 bases left in between. The CDR3 protein is CASSQVGGHNEQFF. The CDR3 coding sequence is TGTGCCAGCAGCCAAGTAGGGGGACACAATGAGCAGTTCTTC.

This rearrangement joins TRBV20-1 to TRBJ2-2; 9 bases line up with TRBD1. Per germline, CDR1 DFQATT and CDR2 SNEGSKA (reference sequence). This CDR3 contains 15 residues. V shed 0 bases and J 6 bases; nucleotides not matched to a gene: 5. CDR3 region: CSAREGTGRPGELFF. In DNA form, the CDR3 reads TGCAGTGCTAGAGAAGGGACAGGGAGACCCGGGGAGCTGTTTTTT.

Comment on this clonotype: An end of the junction differs from the germline gene, which may be a read error. This sequence joins TRBV9 and TRBJ2-5; D is possibly TRBD1 or TRBD2 (7 bases each). Germline lookup yields CDR1 SGDLS and CDR2 YYNGEE. This CDR3 spans 14 amino acids. DNA of the CDR3: TGTGCCAGCAGCTCCCAGGGGGGGGGGGCAGATACGCACTTC. Its translation is CASSSQGGGADTHF.

V and J are TRBV10-1 and TRBJ2-7; the D gene is possibly TRBD1 (5 bases). The CDR3 is 13 residues long. CDR1 is WNHNN and CDR2 is SYGVQD in the germline V gene (reference sequence). Between the trimmed V and J ends, which lost 0 bases and 6 bases, there was a span of 9 bases. CDR3 in DNA: TGCGCCAGCAGTGAGTCACCAGGGTTCGAGCAGTACTTC. It yields the protein CASSESPGFEQYF.

In regard to this clonotype: The CDR3 does not end in the conserved phenylalanine or tryptophan, so this is likely a read error. The V call is TRBV2, the J call TRBJ1-1; a possible D gene is TRBD1 (6 bases). The CDR3 length is 13 residues. CDR1 is SNHLY and CDR2 is FYNNEI in the germline V gene. Here the CDR3 DNA reads TGTGCCAGCCCCGCGGGGGCCCACACTGAGGCTTTCCTT. It translates to CASPAGAHTEAFL.

A remark on this clonotype: The CDR3 end shows no conserved phenylalanine or tryptophan, and so a read error is likely. The chain recombines TRBV3-1 with TRBJ2-1; D gene uncertain. Trimming pared 0 bases from V and 7 bases from J, leaving 7 bases between. The CDR3 contains 13 residues. The germline CDR1 and CDR2 sequences are LGHDT and YNNKEL (reference sequence). The CDR3 coding sequence is TGTGCCAGCAGCCAAGATTTAGTAAATGAGCAGTTCTCC. Translation: CASSQDLVNEQFS.

This clonotype was observed a handful of times. This sequence joins TRBV10-3 and TRBJ2-3; TRBD2 aligns across 13 bases. The junction had 7 bases not matched to a gene; V was cut back by 6 bases and J by 7 bases. The germline V gene has CDR1 ENHRY and CDR2 SYGVKD. The CDR3 is made up of 15 amino acids. The CDR3 region is CAIRGTSGVSNTQYF. The CDR3 coding sequence is TGTGCCATCAGGGGGACTAGCGGGGTATCAAATACGCAGTATTTT.

There are many counts of this clonotype. V is TRBV28 and J is TRBJ1-6; 8 bases fit TRBD1. Trimming removed 6 bases from V and 11 bases from J; junction bases left unmatched: 9. The CDR3 covers 14 residues. The germline gives CDR1 MDHEN, CDR2 SYDVKM. This CDR3 reads CASSPGQGWAPLHF. The CDR3 bases are TGTGCCAGCAGCCCAGGACAGGGATGGGCACCCCTCCACTTT.

J is TRBJ1-1 and V is TRBV7-2, with unresolved D. Between the trimmed V and J ends, which lost 2 bases and 10 bases, there was a span of 17 bases. Germline CDR1 SGHTA, CDR2 FQGNSA. The CDR3 loop spans 14 amino acids. This CDR3 is CASSLTAMNTVAFF. The CDR3 bases are TGTGCCAGCAGCTTAACAGCCATGAACACGGTAGCTTTCTTT.

This clonotype was seen ten or more times. The V and J genes are TRBV20-1 and TRBJ1-4; D gene uncertain. V was shortened by 7 bases and J by 0 bases, with 9 bases between the two germline ends. Germline V gene lookup returns CDR1 DFQATT and CDR2 SNEGSKA (reference sequence). CDR3 length: 13 amino acids. In nucleotides, the CDR3 is TGCAGTGTTCCCGATTCAACTAATGAAAAACTGTTTTTT. It specifies CSVPDSTNEKLFF.

The chain has TRBV15 and TRBJ1-1; TRBD1 is a possible D gene (5 bases). The V end lost 5 bases, the J end lost 11 bases, and 27 bases lay between the germline ends. Germline CDR1 is LNHNV and CDR2 is YYDKDF (reference sequence). CDR3 length: 16 residues. This CDR3 reads CATSGIKRTGRADAFF. CDR3 nucleotide sequence: TGTGCCACCAGCGGAATTAAAAGGACGGGACGTGCCGACGCTTTCTTT.

Of note for this clonotype: Germline and junction disagree at one end, which may indicate a read error. This chain uses TRBV9 with TRBJ1-3; D is uncertain. In germline, CDR1 is SGDLS, CDR2 YYNGEE. The CDR3 covers 15 residues. In nucleotides, the CDR3 is TGTGCCAGCAGCCAAGAAAGGCTAGCGAGAAACACGATATATTTT. It codes for CASSQERLARNTIYF. Looking up the rest from reference TRBV9 and TRBJ1-3 gives the full variable domain: DSGVTQTPKHLITATGQRVTLRCSPRSGDLSVYWYQQSLDQGLQFLIQYYNGEERAKGNILERFSAQQFPDLHSELNLSSLELGDSALYFCASSQERLARNTIYFGEGSWLTVV.

The J gene is TRBJ2-7, the V gene TRBV12-3 or TRBV12-4, with 8 bases that match TRBD1. With V trimmed by 4 bases and J by 4 bases, 9 bases remained unmatched. The CDR3 extends over 15 amino acids. The CDR3 region is CASSWGQGAVYEQYF. CDR3 DNA: TGTGCCAGCAGTTGGGGGCAGGGGGCAGTTTACGAGCAGTACTTC.

The rearrangement links TRBV20-1 to TRBJ2-7; 11 nucleotides agree with TRBD1. Germline values: CDR1 DFQATT, CDR2 SNEGSKA (reference sequence). With V trimmed by 4 bases and J by 2 bases, 10 bases remained unmatched. The CDR3 runs 16 residues. Written as DNA, the CDR3 is TGCAGTGCTATTAACCGGGACAGGGGGAAAACCTACGAGCAGTACTTC. It translates to CSAINRDRGKTYEQYF.

At least ten counts were recorded for this clonotype. The V call is TRBV30, the J call TRBJ2-5; TRBD2 is a possible D gene (5 bases). CDR1 is GTSNPN, CDR2 SVGIG, per germline (reference sequence). V was pared by 3 bases and J by 3 bases, with 8 bases between. CDR3 length equals 12 residues. Here the CDR3 DNA reads TGTGCCTGGAGAGGGAGCGAAGAGACCCAGTACTTC. Encoded protein: CAWRGSEETQYF. Combining the CDR3 with reference TRBV30 and TRBJ2-5 gives the whole variable domain SQTIHQWPATLVQPVGSPLSLECTVEGTSNPNLYWYRQAAGRGLQLLFYSVGIGQISSEVPQNLSASRPQDRQFILSSKKLLLSDSGFYLCAWRGSEETQYFGPGTRLLVL.

This clonotype was observed at least ten times. The J gene is TRBJ2-1, the V gene TRBV7-2; D is undetermined. CDR3 size: 15 residues. V lost 3 bases to trimming and J lost 3 bases, with 12 bases between them. Per the germline V gene, CDR1 is SGHTA and CDR2 is FQGNSA. The CDR3 region has the DNA TGTGCCAGCAGCTTCAGGCGGAATAACTACAATGAGCAGTTCTTC. Its protein is CASSFRRNNYNEQFF.

With respect to this clonotype: Because the CDR3 is missing its conserved closing phenylalanine or tryptophan, this is likely a read error. The DNA is left out, because the CDR3 cannot be placed on it with certainty; the CDR3 is given as TCRdb lists it. The chain combines TRBV19 with TRBJ2-6. The CDR3 sequence runs 15 residues, both termini included. The germline gives CDR1 LNHDA, CDR2 SQIVND (reference sequence). CDR3 in amino acids: CASSIGRSGAHLHFV.